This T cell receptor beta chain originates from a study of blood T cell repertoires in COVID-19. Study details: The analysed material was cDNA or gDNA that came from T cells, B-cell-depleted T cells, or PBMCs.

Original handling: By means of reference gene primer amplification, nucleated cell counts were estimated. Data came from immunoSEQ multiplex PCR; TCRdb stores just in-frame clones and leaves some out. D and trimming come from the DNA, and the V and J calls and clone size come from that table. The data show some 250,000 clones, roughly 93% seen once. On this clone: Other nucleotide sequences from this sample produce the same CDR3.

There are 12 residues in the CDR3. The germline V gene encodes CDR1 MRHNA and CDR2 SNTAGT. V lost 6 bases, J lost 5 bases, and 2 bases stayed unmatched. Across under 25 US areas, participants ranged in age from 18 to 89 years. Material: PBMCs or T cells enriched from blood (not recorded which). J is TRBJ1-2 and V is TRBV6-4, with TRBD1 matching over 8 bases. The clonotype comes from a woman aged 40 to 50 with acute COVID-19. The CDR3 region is CASSDRGYGYTF. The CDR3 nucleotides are TGTGCCAGCAGCGACAGGGGTTATGGCTACACCTTC.